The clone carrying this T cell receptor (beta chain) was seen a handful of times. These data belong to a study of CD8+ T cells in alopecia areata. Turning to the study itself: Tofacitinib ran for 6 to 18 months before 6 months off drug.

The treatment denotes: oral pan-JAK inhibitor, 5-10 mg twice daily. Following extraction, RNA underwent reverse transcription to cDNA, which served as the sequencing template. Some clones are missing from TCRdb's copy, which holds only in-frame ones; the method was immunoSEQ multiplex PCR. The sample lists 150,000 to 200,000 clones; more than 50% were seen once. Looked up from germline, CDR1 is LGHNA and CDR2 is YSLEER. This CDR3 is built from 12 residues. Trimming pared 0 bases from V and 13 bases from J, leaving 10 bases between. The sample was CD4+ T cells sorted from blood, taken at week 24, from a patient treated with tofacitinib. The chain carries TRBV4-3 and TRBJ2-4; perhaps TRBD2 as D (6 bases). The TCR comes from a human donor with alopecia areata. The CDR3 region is CASSQDGGRQYF. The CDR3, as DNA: TGCGCCAGCAGCCAAGATGGAGGGCGACAGTACTTC.